This TCR beta chain was recovered during a study of T-cell reconstitution after alpha-beta-depleted transplantation in children. Broader study findings: At the one-year point after transplant, T-cell counts and TCRbeta diversity were found to come mostly from T cells that had been newly produced.

The CDR3 totals 17 residues. The V gene end was trimmed by 8 bases and the J gene end by 0 bases; junction bases not matched to a gene: 11. CDR1 and CDR2 from the germline V gene are MNHNS and SASEGT. This clonotype was observed a handful of times. No antigen is known for it. The authors prepared the TCRbeta library with unique molecular identifiers. TCRdb reanalysed the PCR reads using MiXCR and keeps one entry per CDR3 protein. The data contain some 80,000 distinct CDR3 sequences, 15% to 20% of them singletons. The chain couples TRBV6-1 to TRBJ2-2; TRBD2 matches at 8 bases. Sequenced material: PBMCs, mostly from graft donor cells, taken 360 days after TCRalphabeta/CD19-depleted stem cell transplant. This TCR derives from a male patient aged 2 to 9 who had a stem cell transplant for acute lymphoblastic leukemia, so the T cells may come from the graft donor. The CDR3 DNA follows: TGTGCCAGCCAACGGGTCGGGACTAGGGCGAACACCGGGGAGCTGTTTTTT. It yields the protein CASQRVGTRANTGELFF.